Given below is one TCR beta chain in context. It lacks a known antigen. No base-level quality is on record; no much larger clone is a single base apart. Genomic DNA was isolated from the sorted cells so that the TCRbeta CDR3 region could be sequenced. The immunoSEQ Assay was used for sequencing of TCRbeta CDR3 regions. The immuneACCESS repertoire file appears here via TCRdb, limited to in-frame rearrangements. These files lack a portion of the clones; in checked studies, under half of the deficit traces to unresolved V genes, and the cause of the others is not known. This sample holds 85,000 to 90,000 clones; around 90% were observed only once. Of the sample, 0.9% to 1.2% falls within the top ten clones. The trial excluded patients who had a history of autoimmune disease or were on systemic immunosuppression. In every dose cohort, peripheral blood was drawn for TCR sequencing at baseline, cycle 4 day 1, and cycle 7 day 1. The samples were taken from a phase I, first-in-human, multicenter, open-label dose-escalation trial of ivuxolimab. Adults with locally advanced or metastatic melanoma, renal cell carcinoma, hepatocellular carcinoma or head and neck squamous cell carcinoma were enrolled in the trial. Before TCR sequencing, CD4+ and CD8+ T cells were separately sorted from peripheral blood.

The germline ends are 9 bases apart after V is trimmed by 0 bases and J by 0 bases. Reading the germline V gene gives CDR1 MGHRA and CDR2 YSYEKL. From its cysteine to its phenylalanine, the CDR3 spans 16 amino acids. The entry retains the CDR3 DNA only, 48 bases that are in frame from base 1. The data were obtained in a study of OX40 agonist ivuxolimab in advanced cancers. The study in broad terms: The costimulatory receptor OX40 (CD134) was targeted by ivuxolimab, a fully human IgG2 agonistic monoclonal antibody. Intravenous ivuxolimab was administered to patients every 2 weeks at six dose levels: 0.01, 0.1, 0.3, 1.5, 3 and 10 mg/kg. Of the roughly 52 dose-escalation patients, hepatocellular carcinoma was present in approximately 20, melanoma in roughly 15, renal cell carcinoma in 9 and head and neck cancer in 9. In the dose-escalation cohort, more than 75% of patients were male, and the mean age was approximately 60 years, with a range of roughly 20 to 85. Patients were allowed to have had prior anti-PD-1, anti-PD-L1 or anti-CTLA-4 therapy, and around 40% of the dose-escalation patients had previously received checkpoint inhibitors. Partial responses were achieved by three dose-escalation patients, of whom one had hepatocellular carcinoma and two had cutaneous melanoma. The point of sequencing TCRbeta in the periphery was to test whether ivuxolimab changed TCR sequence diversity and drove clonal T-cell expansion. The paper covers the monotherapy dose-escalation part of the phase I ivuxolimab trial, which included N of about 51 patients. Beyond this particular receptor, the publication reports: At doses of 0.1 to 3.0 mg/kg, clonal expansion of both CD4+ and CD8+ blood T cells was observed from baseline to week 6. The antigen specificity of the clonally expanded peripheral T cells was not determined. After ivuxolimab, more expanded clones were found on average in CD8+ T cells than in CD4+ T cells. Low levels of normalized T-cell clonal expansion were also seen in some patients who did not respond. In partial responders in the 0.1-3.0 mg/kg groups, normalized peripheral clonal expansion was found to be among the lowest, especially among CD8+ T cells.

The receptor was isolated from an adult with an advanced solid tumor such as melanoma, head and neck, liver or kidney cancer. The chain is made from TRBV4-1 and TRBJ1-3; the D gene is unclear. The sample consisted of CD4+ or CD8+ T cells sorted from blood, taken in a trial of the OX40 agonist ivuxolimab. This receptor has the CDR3 CASSQDPATSGNTIYF. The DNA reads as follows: TGCGCCAGCAGCCAAGACCCGGCCACCTCTGGAAACACCATATATTTT.